This is a list of T cell receptor beta chains from one sample in a study of control samples from healthy donors and cancer patients. Sequencing used immunoSEQ multiplex PCR; TCRdb keeps in-frame clones, though not all of them. The table lists under 300,000 clones, almost 85% of them singletons. The specimen sequenced was PBMCs. The receptor set was obtained from a woman aged 55-69 years with lung cancer. Each CDR3 is given with its conserved first and last residue. The D gene is left open where the match is weak. Size is omitted from some rows. Given values are once, few, many or a class for expanded clones.

abundance: .; d_gene: .; j_gene: TRBJ1-4; v_gene: TRBV6-5; CDR3aa: CASSLRGGGEKLFF; CDR3nt: TGTGCCAGCAGCCTCCGGGGGGGCGGTGAAAAACTGTTTTTT
abundance: .; d_gene: .; j_gene: TRBJ1-2; v_gene: TRBV19; CDR3aa: CATQRTDSYGYTF; CDR3nt: TGTGCCACCCAAAGGACCGACTCCTATGGCTACACCTTC
abundance: .; d_gene: .; j_gene: TRBJ1-1; v_gene: TRBV9; CDR3aa: CASSVDGGLSTEAFF; CDR3nt: TGTGCCAGCAGCGTAGACGGGGGGCTGAGCACTGAAGCTTTCTTT
abundance: .; d_gene: .; j_gene: TRBJ1-6; v_gene: TRBV5-1; CDR3aa: CASSLGRTDDNSPLHF; CDR3nt: TGCGCCAGCAGCTTAGGTCGGACAGATGATAATTCACCCCTCCACTTT
abundance: .; d_gene: TRBD1; j_gene: TRBJ2-5; v_gene: TRBV9; CDR3aa: CASSVGDRPTETQYF; CDR3nt: TGTGCCAGCAGCGTAGGGGACAGACCCACAGAGACCCAGTACTTC
abundance: .; d_gene: .; j_gene: TRBJ2-7; v_gene: TRBV5-1; CDR3aa: CASSRLDGGYEQYF; CDR3nt: TGCGCCAGCAGCCGACTAGATGGGGGCTACGAGCAGTACTTC
abundance: few; d_gene: .; j_gene: TRBJ1-4; v_gene: TRBV7-2; CDR3aa: CASSLEGGPLNEKLFF; CDR3nt: TGTGCCAGCAGCTTAGAGGGGGGGCCCCTTAATGAAAAACTGTTTTTT
abundance: once; d_gene: TRBD2; j_gene: TRBJ2-1; v_gene: TRBV7-9; CDR3aa: CASSLGILAGASIYNEQFF; CDR3nt: TGTGCCAGCAGCTTAGGGATACTAGCGGGAGCTTCCATTTACAATGAGCAGTTCTTC
abundance: .; d_gene: .; j_gene: TRBJ2-5; v_gene: TRBV5-1; CDR3aa: CASSSAQPGGSGYF; CDR3nt: TGCGCCAGCAGCTCGGCCCAGCCAGGAGGGAGTGGGTACTTC
abundance: few; d_gene: .; j_gene: TRBJ1-6; v_gene: TRBV19; CDR3aa: CASSAGALRNNSPLHF; CDR3nt: TGTGCCAGTTCAGCAGGAGCGCTCCGAAATAATTCACCCCTCCACTTT
abundance: .; d_gene: .; j_gene: TRBJ2-7; v_gene: TRBV5-1; CDR3aa: CASSLGRDIGEQYF; CDR3nt: TGCGCCAGCAGCTTGGGCCGGGACATTGGCGAGCAGTACTTC
abundance: .; d_gene: .; j_gene: TRBJ1-3; v_gene: TRBV21-1; CDR3aa: CASSLLLPRGAGTSSGNTIYF; CDR3nt: TGTGCCAGCAGCCTATTACTACCCAGAGGTGCAGGGACAAGCTCTGGAAACACCATATATTTT
abundance: .; d_gene: .; j_gene: TRBJ2-7; v_gene: TRBV30; CDR3aa: CAWRQGTALEGQYF; CDR3nt: TGTGCCTGGAGGCAGGGGACGGCCTTAGAGGGGCAGTACTTC
abundance: .; d_gene: .; j_gene: TRBJ2-7; v_gene: TRBV14; CDR3aa: CASSQGLGAIHEQYF; CDR3nt: TGTGCCAGCAGCCAAGGTCTGGGGGCGATACACGAGCAGTACTTC
abundance: .; d_gene: .; j_gene: TRBJ1-6; v_gene: TRBV6-5; CDR3aa: CASSWKGNSPLHF; CDR3nt: TGTGCCAGCAGCTGGAAGGGGAATTCACCCCTCCACTTT
abundance: once; d_gene: .; j_gene: TRBJ2-3; v_gene: TRBV9; CDR3aa: CASSIRSTRGTDTQYF; CDR3nt: TGTGCCAGCAGCATCCGAAGCACCAGGGGAACAGATACGCAGTATTTT
abundance: .; d_gene: .; j_gene: TRBJ1-2; v_gene: TRBV2; CDR3aa: CASSDRGYGYTF; CDR3nt: TGTGCCAGCAGTGACCGGGGCTATGGCTACACCTTC
abundance: .; d_gene: TRBD1; j_gene: TRBJ1-1; v_gene: TRBV7-6; CDR3aa: CASSLVQGGTEAFF; CDR3nt: TGTGCCAGCAGTCTAGTGCAGGGGGGCACTGAAGCTTTCTTT
abundance: .; d_gene: .; j_gene: TRBJ2-1; v_gene: TRBV20-1; CDR3aa: CSASRGADEQFF; CDR3nt: TGCAGTGCTAGTCGCGGGGCGGATGAGCAGTTCTTC
abundance: .; d_gene: TRBD2; j_gene: TRBJ2-2; v_gene: TRBV5-1; CDR3aa: CASSLWLPSGSRELFF; CDR3nt: TGCGCCAGCAGCTTGTGGTTGCCCAGCGGGAGTAGGGAGCTGTTTTTT
abundance: .; d_gene: TRBD1; j_gene: TRBJ2-7; v_gene: TRBV23-1; CDR3aa: CASTPGTGGEQDYEQYF; CDR3nt: TGCGCCAGCACCCCTGGGACAGGGGGCGAGCAGGACTACGAGCAGTACTTC
abundance: few; d_gene: TRBD1; j_gene: TRBJ2-2; v_gene: TRBV7-9; CDR3aa: CASSFLGQRTPSELFF; CDR3nt: TGTGCCAGCAGCTTTTTGGGACAGCGAACACCGTCGGAGCTGTTTTTT
abundance: .; d_gene: TRBD2; j_gene: TRBJ2-7; v_gene: TRBV9; CDR3aa: CASSGFQRGRYEQYF; CDR3nt: TGTGCCAGCAGCGGATTTCAGCGGGGGCGCTACGAGCAGTACTTC
abundance: .; d_gene: .; j_gene: TRBJ2-5; v_gene: TRBV7-3; CDR3aa: CASSLSGETQYF; CDR3nt: TGTGCCAGCAGCCTCTCAGGGGAGACCCAGTACTTC
abundance: few; d_gene: .; j_gene: TRBJ2-7; v_gene: TRBV30; CDR3aa: CAWSSRVSYEQYF; CDR3nt: TGTGCCTGGTCATCCAGGGTCTCCTACGAGCAGTACTTC
abundance: .; d_gene: .; j_gene: TRBJ2-1; v_gene: TRBV10-3; CDR3aa: CAISESGLTYNEQFF; CDR3nt: TGTGCCATCAGTGAGTCGGGCCTAACCTACAATGAGCAGTTCTTC
abundance: .; d_gene: TRBD2; j_gene: TRBJ2-1; v_gene: TRBV9; CDR3aa: CASSVAGEVYNEQFF; CDR3nt: TGTGCCAGCAGCGTTGCGGGAGAGGTCTACAATGAGCAGTTCTTC
abundance: once; d_gene: .; j_gene: TRBJ2-1; v_gene: TRBV14; CDR3aa: CASSQVGNEQFF; CDR3nt: TGTGCCAGCAGCCAAGTTGGTAATGAGCAGTTCTTC
abundance: once; d_gene: .; j_gene: TRBJ1-2; v_gene: TRBV5-1; CDR3aa: CASSPTGAGYTF; CDR3nt: TGCGCCAGCAGCCCGACAGGAGCTGGCTACACCTTC
abundance: .; d_gene: TRBD1; j_gene: TRBJ1-1; v_gene: TRBV6-6; CDR3aa: CASSYGTGYTEAFF; CDR3nt: TGTGCCAGCAGTTACGGGACAGGGTACACTGAAGCTTTCTTT
abundance: .; d_gene: .; j_gene: TRBJ2-3; v_gene: TRBV12-3/TRBV12-4; CDR3aa: CASSFLADTQYF; CDR3nt: TGTGCCAGCAGTTTTCTTGCAGATACGCAGTATTTT
abundance: .; d_gene: .; j_gene: TRBJ2-1; v_gene: TRBV5-1; CDR3aa: CASSLGGSDIYNEQFF; CDR3nt: TGCGCCAGCAGCTTGGGCGGGTCAGACATCTACAATGAGCAGTTCTTC
abundance: .; d_gene: .; j_gene: TRBJ1-1; v_gene: TRBV5-8; CDR3aa: CASSWGTEAFF; CDR3nt: TGTGCCAGCAGCTGGGGCACTGAAGCTTTCTTT
abundance: .; d_gene: .; j_gene: TRBJ2-6; v_gene: TRBV4-1; CDR3aa: CASSQGPQRGFGANVLTF; CDR3nt: TGCGCCAGCAGCCAGGGCCCTCAGAGGGGGTTTGGGGCCAACGTCCTGACTTTC
abundance: .; d_gene: TRBD2; j_gene: TRBJ2-5; v_gene: TRBV28; CDR3aa: CASSLGSGRAQETQYF; CDR3nt: TGTGCCAGCAGTTTGGGTAGCGGGAGGGCCCAGGAGACCCAGTACTTC
abundance: .; d_gene: .; j_gene: TRBJ1-5; v_gene: TRBV10-3; CDR3aa: CAIREGGDQPQHF; CDR3nt: TGTGCCATCAGAGAGGGCGGCGATCAGCCCCAGCATTTT
abundance: .; d_gene: TRBD2; j_gene: TRBJ2-3; v_gene: TRBV5-1; CDR3aa: CASSLMGLEIDTQYF; CDR3nt: TGCGCCAGCAGCTTGATGGGACTAGAGATAGATACGCAGTATTTT
abundance: .; d_gene: .; j_gene: TRBJ2-2; v_gene: TRBV12-3/TRBV12-4; CDR3aa: CATSPDAGELFF; CDR3nt: TGTGCCACTTCGCCCGATGCCGGGGAGCTGTTTTTT
abundance: .; d_gene: .; j_gene: TRBJ2-6; v_gene: TRBV6-2/TRBV6-3; CDR3aa: CASSKSSGANVLTF; CDR3nt: TGTGCCAGCAGTAAGAGCTCTGGGGCCAACGTCCTGACTTTC
abundance: .; d_gene: .; j_gene: TRBJ1-5; v_gene: TRBV6-6; CDR3aa: CATQGGQPQHF; CDR3nt: TGTGCCACCCAGGGAGGGCAGCCCCAGCATTTT
abundance: .; d_gene: .; j_gene: TRBJ2-1; v_gene: TRBV5-4; CDR3aa: CASSAVGYNEQFF; CDR3nt: TGTGCCAGCAGCGCGGTGGGGTACAATGAGCAGTTCTTC
abundance: .; d_gene: TRBD1; j_gene: TRBJ1-1; v_gene: TRBV6-5; CDR3aa: CASIPGTGAYTEAFF; CDR3nt: TGTGCCAGCATCCCCGGGACAGGGGCTTACACTGAAGCTTTCTTT
abundance: few; d_gene: .; j_gene: TRBJ1-5; v_gene: TRBV6-5; CDR3aa: CASRIAARNQPQHF; CDR3nt: TGTGCCAGCAGAATTGCGGCCCGGAATCAGCCCCAGCATTTT
abundance: .; d_gene: .; j_gene: TRBJ1-6; v_gene: TRBV3-1/TRBV3-2; CDR3aa: CASSLLRERPSPLHF; CDR3nt: TGTGCCAGCAGCCTCCTAAGGGAGCGCCCTTCACCCCTCCACTTT
abundance: few; d_gene: .; j_gene: TRBJ2-1; v_gene: TRBV25-1; CDR3aa: CASRHPVSNEQFF; CDR3nt: TGTGCCAGCAGACACCCAGTGTCCAATGAGCAGTTCTTC
abundance: .; d_gene: TRBD1; j_gene: TRBJ1-2; v_gene: TRBV7-3; CDR3aa: CASGEPSGGGGYTF; CDR3nt: TGTGCCAGCGGCGAACCCTCAGGGGGTGGAGGCTACACCTTC
abundance: .; d_gene: .; j_gene: TRBJ2-1; v_gene: TRBV5-6; CDR3aa: CASSRPVVSYNEQFF; CDR3nt: TGTGCCAGCAGCCGGCCGGTAGTTTCCTACAATGAGCAGTTCTTC
abundance: .; d_gene: TRBD2; j_gene: TRBJ2-3; v_gene: TRBV5-6; CDR3aa: CASSWGWTSGLTDTQYF; CDR3nt: TGTGCCAGCAGCTGGGGATGGACTAGCGGTCTCACAGATACGCAGTATTTT